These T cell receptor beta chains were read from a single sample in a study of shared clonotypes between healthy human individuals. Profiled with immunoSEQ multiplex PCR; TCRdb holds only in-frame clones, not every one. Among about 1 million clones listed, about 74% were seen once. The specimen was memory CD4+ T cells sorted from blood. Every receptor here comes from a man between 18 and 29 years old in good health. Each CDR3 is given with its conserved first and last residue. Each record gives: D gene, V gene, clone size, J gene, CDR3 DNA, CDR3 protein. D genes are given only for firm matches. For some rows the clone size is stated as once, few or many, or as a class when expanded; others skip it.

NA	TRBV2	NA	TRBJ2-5	TGTGCCAGCAGGATGGATGGGGAGACCCAGTACTTC	CASRMDGETQYF
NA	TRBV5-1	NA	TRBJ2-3	TGCGCCAGCAGCGCCCCAACCCCAGATACGCAATATTTT	CASSAPTPDTQYF
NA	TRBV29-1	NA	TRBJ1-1	TGCAGCGTTGAAGAAAACAGGAACACTGAAGCTTTCTTT	CSVEENRNTEAFF
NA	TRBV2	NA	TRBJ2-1	TGTGCCAGCACTCTACAGGGTCGCTACAATGAGCAGTTCTTC	CASTLQGRYNEQFF
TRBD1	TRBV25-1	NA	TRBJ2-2	TGTGCCAGCAGTGGACAGGGGCCCACCGGGGAGCTGTTTTTT	CASSGQGPTGELFF
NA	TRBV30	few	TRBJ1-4	TGTGCCTGGAGTGTACCCAGAAAAGAAAAACTGTTTTTT	CAWSVPRKEKLFF
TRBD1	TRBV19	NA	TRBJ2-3	TGTGCCAGTAACGGACGGGACAGAGATACGCAGTATTTT	CASNGRDRDTQYF
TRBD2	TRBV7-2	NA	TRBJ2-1	TGTGCCAGCAGCATTACTAGCGGGAGGCCAGGGAATGAGCAGTTCTTC	CASSITSGRPGNEQFF
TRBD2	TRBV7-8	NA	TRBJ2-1	TGTGCCAGCAATTCTCGATGGGTCCAGCGGGACTACAATGAGCAGTTCTTC	CASNSRWVQRDYNEQFF
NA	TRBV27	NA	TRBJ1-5	TGTGCCAGCAGTGCCCGGGACAGCAATCAGCCCCAGCATTTT	CASSARDSNQPQHF
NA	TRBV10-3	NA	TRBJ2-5	TGTGCCATCAGTCCGGGCCAAGAGACCCAGTACTTC	CAISPGQETQYF
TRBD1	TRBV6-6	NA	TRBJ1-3	TGTGCCATTAACCGGGACAGTAACTCTGGAAACACCATATATTTT	CAINRDSNSGNTIYF
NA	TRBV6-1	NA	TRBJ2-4	TGTGCCAGCAATCCGCACTTCCCCAAAAACATTCAGTACTTC	CASNPHFPKNIQYF
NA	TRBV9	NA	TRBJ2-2	TGTGCCAGCAGCGTCAACACTCAGTCCGGGGAGCTGTTTTTT	CASSVNTQSGELFF
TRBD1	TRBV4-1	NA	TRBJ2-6	TGCGCCAGCAGCCAACTCCCAATGACAGGGGCTAGCTCTGGGGCCAACGTCCTGACTTTC	CASSQLPMTGASSGANVLTF
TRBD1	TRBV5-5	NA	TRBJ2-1	TGTGCCAGCAGCTACGGACAGGTATCCCGGGATGAGCAGTTCTTC	CASSYGQVSRDEQFF
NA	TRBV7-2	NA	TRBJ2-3	TGTGCCAGCAGCTTACAGCCAGGACAACTCACAGATACGCAGTATTTT	CASSLQPGQLTDTQYF
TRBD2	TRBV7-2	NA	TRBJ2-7	TGTGCCAGCAGCTTTAGGAGTAGCGGGACCATTAACTACGAGCAGTACTTC	CASSFRSSGTINYEQYF
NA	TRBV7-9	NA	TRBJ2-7	TGTGCCAGCAGCCTAACAGGGAACCACGAGCAGTACTTC	CASSLTGNHEQYF
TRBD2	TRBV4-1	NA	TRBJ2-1	TGCGCCAGCAGCCCGGGGGGACTAGCGGACAATGAGCAGTTCTTC	CASSPGGLADNEQFF
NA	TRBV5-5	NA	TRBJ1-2	TGTGCCAGCAGCCGCGGAGTGACTAACTATGGCTACACCTTC	CASSRGVTNYGYTF
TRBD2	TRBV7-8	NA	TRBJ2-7	TGTGCCAGCAGCTTTCGGACTAGCGGCGGGTACGAGCAGTACTTC	CASSFRTSGGYEQYF
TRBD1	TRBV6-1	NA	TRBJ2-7	TGTGCCAGCAGCCGGACAGGGAATCACGAGCAGTACTTC	CASSRTGNHEQYF
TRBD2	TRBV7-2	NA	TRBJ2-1	TGTGCCAGCAGCCCGCCCCGGACTAGGGAATACAATGAGCAGTTCTTC	CASSPPRTREYNEQFF
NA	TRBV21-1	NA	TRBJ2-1	TGTGCCAGCAGCAAAATGCAAGAGCAGTTCTTC	CASSKMQEQFF
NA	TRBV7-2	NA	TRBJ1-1	TGTGCCAGCAGCCCGGGGCGGATGAACACTGAAGCTTTCTTT	CASSPGRMNTEAFF
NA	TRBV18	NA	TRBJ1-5	TGTGCCAGCTCACCAGCCAGAGCCAGCAATCAGCCCCAGCATTTT	CASSPARASNQPQHF
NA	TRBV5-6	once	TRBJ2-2	TGTGCCAGCAGCTTGACGGACACCGGGGAGCTGTTTTTT	CASSLTDTGELFF
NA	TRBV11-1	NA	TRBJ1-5	TGTGCCAGCAGCGGAGGAGAGGGTCAGCCCCAGCATTTT	CASSGGEGQPQHF
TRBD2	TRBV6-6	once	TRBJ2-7	TGTGCCAGCAGTTACTCGGGAGGGCAGGGTCTCTACGAGCAGTACTTC	CASSYSGGQGLYEQYF
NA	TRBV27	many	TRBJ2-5	TGTGCCAGCAGTTTTAGTAGCGAAGAGACCCAGTACTTC	CASSFSSEETQYF
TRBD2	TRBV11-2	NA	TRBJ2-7	TGTGCCAGCAGCCCAACTAGCGGGAGTCCCTACGAGCAGTACTTC	CASSPTSGSPYEQYF
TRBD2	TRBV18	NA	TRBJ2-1	TGTGCCAGCTCACTCAACCAGCGGGGGGGAGGGCAGCAGTTCTTC	CASSLNQRGGGQQFF
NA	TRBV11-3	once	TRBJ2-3	TGTGCCAGCAGCTTACAACTCCCGGGGGGCGCAGATACGCAGTATTTT	CASSLQLPGGADTQYF
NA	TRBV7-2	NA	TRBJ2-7	TGTGCCAGCAGCTTAGATCGTGGCGAGCAGTACTTC	CASSLDRGEQYF
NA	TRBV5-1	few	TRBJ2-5	TGCGCCAGCAGGAGGGCTCAAGAGACCCAGTACTTC	CASRRAQETQYF
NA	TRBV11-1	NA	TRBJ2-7	TGTGCCAGCAGCTTAGGGCCTACGACCTACGAGCAGTACTTC	CASSLGPTTYEQYF
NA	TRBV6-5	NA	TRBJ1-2	TGTGCCAGCAGTCCCGGCCATGGCTACACCTTC	CASSPGHGYTF
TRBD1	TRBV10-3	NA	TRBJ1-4	TGTGCCATCAGTGAGGGAAGACAGGGACGCGAAAAACTGTTTTTT	CAISEGRQGREKLFF
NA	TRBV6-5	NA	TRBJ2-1	TGTGCCAGCAGTTATGGGGGGAGCTCCTACAATGAGCAGTTCTTC	CASSYGGSSYNEQFF
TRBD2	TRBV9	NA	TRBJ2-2	TGTGCCAGCAGCGTAGGGACTAGCAGTCCCGGGGAGCTGTTTTTT	CASSVGTSSPGELFF
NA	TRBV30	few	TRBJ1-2	TGTGCCTGGAGTCGTTTTGCTGGGGTGGCCCTAGGACATGGCTACACCTTC	CAWSRFAGVALGHGYTF